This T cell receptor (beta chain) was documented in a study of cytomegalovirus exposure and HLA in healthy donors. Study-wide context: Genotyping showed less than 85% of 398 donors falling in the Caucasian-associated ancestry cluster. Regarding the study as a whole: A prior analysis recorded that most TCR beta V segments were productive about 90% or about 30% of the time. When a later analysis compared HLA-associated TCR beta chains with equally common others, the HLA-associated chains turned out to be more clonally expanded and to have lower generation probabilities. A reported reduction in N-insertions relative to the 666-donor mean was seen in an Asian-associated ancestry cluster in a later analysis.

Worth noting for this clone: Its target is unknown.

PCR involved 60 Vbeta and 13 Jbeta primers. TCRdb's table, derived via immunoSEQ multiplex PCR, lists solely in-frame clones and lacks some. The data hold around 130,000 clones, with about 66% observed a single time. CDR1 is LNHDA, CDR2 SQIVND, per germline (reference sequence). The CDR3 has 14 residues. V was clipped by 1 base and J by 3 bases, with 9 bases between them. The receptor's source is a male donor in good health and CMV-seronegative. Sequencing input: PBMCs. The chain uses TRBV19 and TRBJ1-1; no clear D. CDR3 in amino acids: CASSIGHGDTEAFF. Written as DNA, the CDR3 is TGTGCCAGTAGTATAGGTCACGGTGACACTGAAGCTTTCTTT.